This T cell receptor (beta chain) was sequenced in a study of T cells in Graves' hyperthyroidism and ophthalmopathy. General observations from the study: Most thyroid-expanded clonotypes above 0.001 were also found in blood.

With V trimmed by 5 bases and J by 7 bases, 9 bases remained unmatched. CDR1 is SNHLY, CDR2 FYNNEI, per germline. The CDR3 is 15 residues long. This clonotype was observed at least ten times. Its specificity is not known. There were TCR beta CDR3 regions amplified from RNA transcripts. The study used the HTBI primer set for a first-round RT-PCR of the TCR CDR3. TCRdb reprocessed the multiplex PCR reads via MiXCR and lists one record per CDR3 protein. The sample lists under 450,000 distinct CDR3 sequences, less than 20% occurring once. If no ophthalmopathy progression occurred within 18 months, Graves' hyperthyroidism was stable. Hyperthyroidism was newly diagnosed in patients aged 18 to 65 (duration under 2 months). On the basis of clinical symptoms, serum thyroxine and TRAb, thyroid ultrasound and orbital computed tomography, diagnoses were made.

Sequences were obtained from blood. The V gene is TRBV2, the J gene TRBJ1-1; 11 bases match TRBD1. This receptor was taken from a woman between 18 and 30 years old with Graves' hyperthyroidism. This CDR3 reads CASSRTGGLALEAFF. In DNA, the CDR3 is TGTGCCAGCAGTAGGACAGGGGGCTTGGCCCTTGAAGCTTTCTTT.